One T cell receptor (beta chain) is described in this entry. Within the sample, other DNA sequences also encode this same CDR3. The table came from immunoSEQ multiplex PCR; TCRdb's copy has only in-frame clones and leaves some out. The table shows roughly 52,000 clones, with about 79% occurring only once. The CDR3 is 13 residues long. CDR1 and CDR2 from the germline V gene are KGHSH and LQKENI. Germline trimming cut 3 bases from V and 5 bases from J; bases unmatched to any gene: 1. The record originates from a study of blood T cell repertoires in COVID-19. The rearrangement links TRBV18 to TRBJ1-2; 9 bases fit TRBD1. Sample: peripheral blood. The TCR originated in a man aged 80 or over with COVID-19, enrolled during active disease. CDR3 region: CASSPDRGYGYTF. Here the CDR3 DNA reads TGTGCCAGCTCACCCGACAGGGGGTATGGCTACACCTTC.